This T cell receptor beta chain was observed in a study of blood T cell repertoires in COVID-19. Turning to the study itself: From T cells, B-cell-depleted T cells, or PBMCs came the material, which was cDNA or gDNA.

Sequenced by immunoSEQ multiplex PCR; TCRdb stores in-frame clones only, minus some. The sample holds tens of thousands of clones, 80% to 90% seen once. Only one count was recorded for this clone. CDR3 length equals 14 residues. The V end lost 3 bases, the J end lost 1 base, and 6 bases lay between the germline ends. The germline V gene has CDR1 MNHEY and CDR2 SMNVEV (reference sequence). The sample comprised peripheral blood. The chain employs TRBV27 and TRBJ2-2; D remains unclear. This clonotype originated in a human donor in a cohort sampled during active COVID-19. The CDR3 DNA sequence: TGTGCCAGCAGTTTTTCCCGGAACACCGGGGAGCTGTTTTTT. As protein: CASSFSRNTGELFF.